Reported below is one T cell receptor beta chain. This clonotype was observed at least ten times. There is no known antigen for this receptor. Per-nucleotide qualities are absent, and no much larger clonotype sits a single base away. These data originate in a study of response to subunit inactivated influenza vaccine (dated by TCRdb to the late 2010s). Regarding the research as a whole: To follow how T cells responded to a trivalent subunit inactivated influenza vaccine, the researchers relied on deep quantitative profiling of the T cell receptor repertoire.

Library preparation used RT-PCR. Sequencer: Illumina HiSeq 2500. The public reads were run again by TCRdb, first through fastp at Q25 and then through MiXCR, and only productive beta chains were kept. Each CDR3 protein appears once, grouped with its most common genes and DNA. The sample data list around 250,000 distinct CDR3 sequences, and 9% to 15% of these were observed just once. The ten largest make up 7.5% to 10% of the sample. The investigation overall reported the following: The authors proposed that each seasonal influenza vaccination may bring in only a limited number of new T cells.

This clonotype was sampled from a man between 45 and 60 years old who received an inactivated influenza vaccine. Donor details come from another sample of the same person, matched by shared clones. The sequencing used non-naive T cells sorted from PBMCs, collected roughly 2 weeks before vaccination. Taken with the paper, the label for cell subset or site translates to: memory T cell fraction.

The CDR3 in this case is CASSLRGAETQYF. The DNA is as follows: TGTGCCAGCAGCCTCCGGGGTGCGGAGACCCAGTACTTC. The receptor chain draws on TRBV7-9 and TRBJ2-5, and possibly TRBD2, on 5 matching bases. Inclusive of the bounding cysteine and phenylalanine, the CDR3 is 13 residues long. Just the 39-base CDR3 DNA is kept, in frame starting at base 1. Per the germline V gene (reference sequence), SEHNR is the CDR1 and FQNEAQ is the CDR2. V sheds 5 bases and J sheds 5 bases, leaving 12 bases between their ends.